This passage covers 18 T cell receptor beta chains from one sample sequenced in a study of identical twins. Using its own MiXCR run on the 5' RACE reads, TCRdb lists one record per CDR3 protein. The table has around 670,000 distinct CDR3 sequences, around 5.7% seen once. Material for sequencing was naive T cells sorted from blood. The receptors shown here come from a man younger than 30 in good health.

This chain uses TRBV20-1 with TRBJ1-3, with D possibly being TRBD1 (6 bases). This CDR3 has 12 amino acids. The V end lost 3 bases, the J end lost 3 bases, and 6 bases lay between the germline ends. Germline V gives CDR1 DFQATT, CDR2 SNEGSKA (reference sequence). The CDR3 DNA reads as TGCAGTGCTAGGGACAGTGGAAACACCATATATTTT. This sequence encodes CSARDSGNTIYF.

This clonotype occurred many times. This chain uses TRBV29-1 with TRBJ1-2; D call uncertain. CDR1 and CDR2 from the germline V gene are SQVTM and ANQGSEA. Deletions cut 7 bases from V and 3 bases from J, with 15 bases between. The CDR3 covers 13 residues. The DNA of the CDR3 is TGCAGCGCAACACAGAGAGCCTACTATGGCTACACCTTC. Amino acids: CSATQRAYYGYTF.

This clonotype has a count of ten or more. J is TRBJ2-7 and V is TRBV28; D is undetermined. The CDR3 covers 14 residues. V was trimmed by 5 bases and J by 1 base, leaving 12 bases between them. CDR1 and CDR2 from the germline V gene are MDHEN and SYDVKM. In DNA, the CDR3 is TGTGCCAGCAGTCCCCTGACTGAATCCTACGAGCAGTACTTC. It is translated as CASSPLTESYEQYF.

This clonotype was recorded at least ten times. V usage is TRBV20-1 and J usage is TRBJ1-5, with D possibly being TRBD1 (6 bases). There are 15 residues in the CDR3. Trimming removed 2 bases from V and 4 bases from J, with 15 bases in between. Germline assignment: CDR1 DFQATT and CDR2 SNEGSKA (reference sequence). The CDR3 spells CSARSGGGRNQPQHF. The CDR3 DNA reads as TGCAGTGCTAGATCCGGGGGGGGCAGGAATCAGCCCCAGCATTTT.

This clonotype was counted many times. V usage is TRBV12-3 or TRBV12-4 and J usage is TRBJ2-7; TRBD1 matches at 7 bases. The CDR3 is 15 residues long. The ends lost 6 bases at V and 0 bases at J; junction bases unmatched: 8. In DNA, the CDR3 is TGTGCCAGCAGCTTCATGGACAGGAGCTCCTACGAGCAGTACTTC. It is translated as CASSFMDRSSYEQYF.

Ten or more counts support this clonotype. V gene TRBV5-1 combines with J gene TRBJ2-1; no firm D call. Trimming took 0 bases from V and 2 from J, leaving 9 bases between them. The germline V gene has CDR1 SGHRS and CDR2 YFSETQ. This CDR3 has 15 residues. The CDR3 loop is CASSLASGTYNEQFF. CDR3 DNA sequence: TGCGCCAGCAGCTTGGCCTCAGGAACCTACAATGAGCAGTTCTTC.

There are a few counts of this clonotype. The chain recombines TRBV24-1 with TRBJ2-3, with 10 positions matching TRBD2. V shed 0 bases, J shed 4 bases, and the junction held 9 bases outside the gene matches. This CDR3 has 18 residues. The germline V gene encodes CDR1 KGHDR and CDR2 SFDVKD. The CDR3: CATSDLGTSESPPDTQYF. The CDR3 bases are TGTGCCACCAGTGATTTGGGGACTAGCGAGTCCCCCCCAGATACGCAGTATTTT.

In its sample, this clonotype was seen many times. This chain links TRBV20-1 with TRBJ2-5; unclear D gene. From germline, CDR1 is DFQATT and CDR2 SNEGSKA (reference sequence). Trimming stripped 6 bases from V and 0 bases from J, with 14 bases between. CDR3 size: 14 residues. The CDR3 reads CSASLLPYQETQYF. CDR3 coding DNA: TGCAGTGCCTCCCTACTCCCGTACCAAGAGACCCAGTACTTC.

This clonotype was observed a few times. This CDR3 is CASSHLPAASPDTGELFF. CDR3 coding DNA: TGTGCCAGCAGCCATCTTCCGGCGGCATCCCCGGACACCGGGGAGCTGTTTTTT. This chain connects TRBV3-1 to TRBJ2-2; D is ambiguous. This CDR3 contains 18 residues. The germline gives CDR1 LGHDT, CDR2 YNNKEL (reference sequence). The V end was cut by 3 bases, the J end by 3 bases, with 20 bases between. Full variable domain (outside the CDR3, taken from reference TRBV3-1 and TRBJ2-2): DTAVSQTPKYLVTQMGNDKSIKCEQNLGHDTMYWYKQDSKKFLKIMFSYNNKELIINETVPNRFSPKSPDKAHLNLHINSLELGDSAVYFCASSHLPAASPDTGELFFGEGSRLTVL.

This clonotype showed up many times. CDR3 loop: CASSTESSGNTIYF. CDR3 DNA: TGCGCCAGCAGTACGGAGTCCTCTGGAAACACCATATATTTT. The chain employs TRBV5-1 and TRBJ1-3; D remains ambiguous. Germline values: CDR1 SGHRS, CDR2 YFSETQ. The V gene lost 5 bases and the J gene lost 0 bases, with 9 bases spanning the gap. CDR3 length equals 14 residues.

CDR3 sequence reads: CASSRGGEGEQYV. In DNA, the CDR3 is TGTGCCAGCAGCCGCGGAGGGGAGGGCGAGCAGTACGTC. The chain has TRBV7-9 and TRBJ2-7; 7 positions match TRBD2. The length of the CDR3 is 13 residues. Per germline, CDR1 SEHNR and CDR2 FQNEAQ (reference sequence). The J segment lost 6 bases and the V segment lost 5 bases, leaving 7 bases of the junction unmatched.

This clonotype was counted at least ten times. This chain links TRBV6-2 or TRBV6-3 with TRBJ2-6; tentative D call: TRBD1 (5 bases). Germline CDR1 reads MNHEY; CDR2 reads SVGEGT. V lost 7 bases and J 1 base, leaving 11 bases between the germline ends. The CDR3 extends over 15 amino acids. The chain's CDR3 is CASTQQGSGANVLTF. The CDR3 bases are TGTGCCAGCACCCAGCAGGGATCTGGGGCCAACGTCCTGACTTTC.

This clonotype was found many times. The V gene is TRBV28, the J gene TRBJ2-3; TRBD2 is a possible D gene (6 bases). The CDR3 totals 16 residues. The germline V and J ends were trimmed by 4 bases and 0 bases, with 14 bases remaining between them. From germline, CDR1 is MDHEN and CDR2 SYDVKM. CDR3 nucleotides: TGTGCCAGCAGTTCTCCAGGCGGGGCGAGCACAGATACGCAGTATTTT. Protein product: CASSSPGGASTDTQYF.

This clonotype was detected only a few times. The chain carries TRBV4-2 and TRBJ1-4, with 8 bases aligning to TRBD1. The CDR3 spans 15 residues. In germline, CDR1 is LGHNA, CDR2 YNFKEQ. J was trimmed by 6 bases and V by 4 bases; bases with no gene match: 7. DNA of the CDR3: TGTGCCAGCAGCCCGGGGACAGGACATCATGAAAAACTGTTTTTT. It codes for CASSPGTGHHEKLFF.

Ten or more counts support this clonotype. The rearrangement uses TRBV6-5 and TRBJ1-2; TRBD1 matches 7 bases. The CDR3 runs to 16 residues. Germline V gene lookup returns CDR1 MNHEY and CDR2 SVGAGI. Losses at the gene ends were 4 bases for V and 2 bases for J; bases not matched to a gene: 10. CDR3 region: CASSLSHGGGNYGYTF. In DNA form, the CDR3 reads TGTGCCAGCAGTTTGTCCCACGGAGGGGGCAACTATGGCTACACCTTC.

This clonotype was recorded at least ten times. The chain carries TRBV20-1 and TRBJ2-1; tentative D call: TRBD1 (5 bases). Germline loops: CDR1 DFQATT, CDR2 SNEGSKA (reference sequence). There are 12 residues in the CDR3. CDR3 loop: CGAAGKDVEQFF. For the CDR3, the DNA is TGCGGAGCTGCAGGGAAGGACGTGGAGCAGTTCTTC.

V gene TRBV5-1 combines with J gene TRBJ2-1; D unresolved. V was trimmed by 4 bases and J by 10 bases, leaving 18 bases between them. CDR1 and CDR2 from the germline V gene are SGHRS and YFSETQ. There are 14 residues in the CDR3. The CDR3 spells CASSPESEVWEQFF. The DNA for the CDR3 is TGCGCCAGCAGCCCGGAGTCCGAGGTGTGGGAGCAGTTCTTC.

This clonotype was detected ten times or more. This chain connects TRBV5-1 to TRBJ2-1; weak D call: TRBD2 (5 bases). Germline V lookup: CDR1 SGHRS, CDR2 YFSETQ. Trimming removed 0 bases at V and 8 bases at J, with 12 bases between. There are 14 residues in the CDR3. The CDR3 DNA follows: TGCGCCAGCAGCTTGGTTGGTCGGGAAGATGAGCAGTTCTTC. It specifies CASSLVGREDEQFF.